The present T cell receptor (beta chain) was sequenced within a study of shared clonotypes between healthy human individuals. Study overall: The plates for each donor numbered three CD4 naive, three CD4 memory, two CD8 naive and one CD8 memory.

For every subset, genomic DNA was evenly distributed across several immunoSEQ plates. Clones were read by immunoSEQ multiplex PCR, and TCRdb kept only the in-frame ones, dropping some. The data hold over a million clones, with roughly 75% observed a single time. This CDR3 contains 16 residues. V was cut by 0 bases and J by 1 base, with 10 bases left in between. Germline V gene lookup returns CDR1 MNHEY and CDR2 SVGAGI. The study's findings and limits: Among non-shared clonotypes, generation probabilities were lower than among those shared by all four donors.

Every contributor of samples was a Caucasian grown-up residing in Nashville, Tennessee. Note on this clone: Antigen unknown.

The chain links TRBV6-5 to TRBJ2-1, with D possibly matching TRBD2 (7 bases). The sequencing input was memory CD4+ T cells sorted from blood. Subset indicated: CD45RA-negative fraction. The sequence came from a man aged 18 to 30 in good health. In DNA, the CDR3 is TGTGCCAGCAGTTACTCGGGAGGGGGATCCTACAATGAGCAGTTCTTC. Amino acid sequence: CASSYSGGGSYNEQFF.